Listed here are 28 T cell receptor beta chains from one sample, sequenced in a study of T cell responses to AZD1222 COVID-19 vaccine. The protocol was immunoSEQ multiplex PCR, while the TCRdb copy is restricted to in-frame clones and leaves out a portion. The sample contains roughly 130,000 clones, around 94% of which appear only once. Here the sequenced sample was peripheral blood, taken on day 0 of AZD1222 vaccination. The receptors originated from an adult in good health.

The V gene is TRBV28, the J gene TRBJ1-5, with a possible D match to TRBD1 (5 bases). The CDR3 is 14 amino acids. V lost 7 bases and J 2 bases, leaving 12 bases between the germline ends. CDR1 MDHEN and CDR2 SYDVKM come from the germline V gene. CDR3 sequence (DNA): TGTGCCAGCAACCGCGGCAGGGGCAATCAGCCCCAGCATTTT. It specifies CASNRGRGNQPQHF.

DNA of the CDR3: TGTGCCAGCAGCCCAGGACAGGGGACATCCAATGAGCAGTTCTTC. Protein product: CASSPGQGTSNEQFF. The J gene is TRBJ2-1, the V gene TRBV11-3; 9 nucleotides line up with TRBD1. The CDR3 totals 15 residues. CDR1 is SGHNT and CDR2 is YENEEA in the germline V gene. Trimming removed 5 bases from V and 6 bases from J; junction bases left unmatched: 8.

The chain joins TRBV27 to TRBJ2-1; D is uncertain. V lost 8 bases to trimming and J lost 3 bases, with 14 bases between them. The CDR3 length is 14 residues. CDR1 is MNHEY, CDR2 SMNVEV, per germline (reference sequence). In nucleotides, the CDR3 is TGTGCCAGCCGAGTTTCAGGATACTACAATGAGCAGTTCTTC. Protein: CASRVSGYYNEQFF.

The chain uses TRBV4-1 and TRBJ2-7, with D perhaps given as TRBD1 or TRBD2 (6 bases each). The CDR3 is made up of 14 amino acids. V was trimmed by 5 bases and J by 4 bases, leaving 15 bases between them. Germline V gene data show CDR1 as MGHRA and CDR2 as YSYEKL. CDR3 in DNA: TGCGCCAGCAGCTTAGGGGGAGGCGGATACGAGCAGTACTTC. Protein product: CASSLGGGGYEQYF.

As to this clone: Mismatch with germline at one junction end may stem from a read error. This sequence joins TRBV2 and TRBJ1-2; no clear D. Germline-derived CDR1 and CDR2 are SNHLY and FYNNEI. The CDR3 loop spans 15 amino acids. CDR3 coding DNA: TGTGCCAGCAGGGAAGGGCCCGATCCTCACTATGGCTACACCTTC. This encodes CASREGPDPHYGYTF.

The chain has TRBV6-5 and TRBJ2-7, with 7 bases that match TRBD1. The CDR3 consists of 13 residues. CDR1 and CDR2 (germline): MNHEY, SVGAGI. V was pared by 7 bases and J by 7 bases, with 10 bases of the junction left unmatched. CDR3 loop: CASNSQGTGEQYF. In DNA, the CDR3 is TGTGCCAGCAATTCACAGGGGACCGGGGAGCAGTACTTC.

The genes are TRBV5-5 and TRBJ2-7; either TRBD1 or TRBD2 may fit D (6 bases each). This CDR3 spans 13 amino acids. V shed 6 bases and J shed 5 bases, with 15 bases lying between them. Germline V gene lookup returns CDR1 SGHKS and CDR2 YYEKEE (reference sequence). The CDR3 is CASTLLEGDEQYF. CDR3 nucleotide sequence: TGTGCCAGCACCCTTTTGGAGGGGGACGAGCAGTACTTC.

The chain carries TRBV27 and TRBJ1-1, with 10 positions matching TRBD1. The germline V gene has CDR1 MNHEY and CDR2 SMNVEV (reference sequence). The CDR3 has 15 residues. The junction had 6 bases not matched to a gene; V was cut back by 3 bases and J by 5 bases. CDR3 protein: CASSLGQGFRTEAFF. The CDR3 DNA reads TGTGCCAGCAGTTTGGGACAGGGGTTTCGTACTGAAGCTTTCTTT.

The sample holds one count of this clone. V is TRBV27 and J is TRBJ2-7, with 7 bases matching TRBD1. Germline V CDR1 and CDR2: MNHEY, SMNVEV (reference sequence). J lost 2 bases, V lost 5 bases, and 15 bases had no gene match. This CDR3 spans 17 amino acids. The CDR3 DNA sequence: TGTGCCAGCAGTCCCACCGCGTCGACAGGGTATACCTACGAGCAGTACTTC. This codes for CASSPTASTGYTYEQYF.

This rearrangement joins TRBV6-2 or TRBV6-3 to TRBJ1-2; D is undetermined. Trimming left V 5 bases short and J 7 bases short, with 11 bases between. CDR1 is MNHEY, CDR2 SVGEGT, per germline. This CDR3 spans 12 amino acids. This CDR3 is CASSHGGSGYTF. CDR3 coding DNA: TGTGCCAGCAGTCATGGAGGGTCTGGCTACACCTTC.

The CDR3 DNA reads as TGCGCCACCAGTTGGGACGGGACAGGGGAAGTTCGCGGCTACACCTTC. This sequence encodes CATSWDGTGEVRGYTF. V and J are TRBV5-1 and TRBJ1-2; 10 bases line up with TRBD1. Germline trimming cut 9 bases from V and 8 bases from J; bases unmatched to any gene: 19. Germline CDR1 reads SGHRS; CDR2 reads YFSETQ. This CDR3 comprises 16 residues.

Only one count was recorded for this clone. This chain joins TRBV11-2 and TRBJ2-3; a weak D match, TRBD2 (5 bases). The CDR3 extends over 18 amino acids. Germline CDR1 reads SGHAT; CDR2 reads FQNNGV. V lost 0 bases and J 0 bases, leaving 16 bases between the germline ends. The CDR3 DNA is TGTGCCAGCAGCTTAGACACGGGCATGTGGACTAGCACAGATACGCAGTATTTT. Amino acids: CASSLDTGMWTSTDTQYF.

This clone came up once. The chain links TRBV30 to TRBJ2-1, with 13 bases matching TRBD2. Germline CDR1 and CDR2: GTSNPN and SVGIG (reference sequence). Trimming cost V 2 bases and J 4 bases; bases outside gene matches: 2. The CDR3 length is 15 residues. As DNA, the CDR3 is TGTGCCTGGAGTAGACTAGCGGGAGGTTACAATGAGCAGTTCTTC. This encodes CAWSRLAGGYNEQFF. The full variable domain, rest sourced from reference TRBV30 and TRBJ2-1, is SQTIHQWPATLVQPVGSPLSLECTVEGTSNPNLYWYRQAAGRGLQLLFYSVGIGQISSEVPQNLSASRPQDRQFILSSKKLLLSDSGFYLCAWSRLAGGYNEQFFGPGTRLTVL.

The genes are TRBV7-9 and TRBJ1-1, with D uncertain. The V and J ends lost 1 base and 5 bases respectively, with 8 bases between them. The length of the CDR3 is 13 residues. Germline CDR1 reads SEHNR; CDR2 reads FQNEAQ (reference sequence). CDR3 region: CASSLGWSTEAFF. DNA for the CDR3: TGTGCCAGCAGCTTAGGTTGGTCGACTGAAGCTTTCTTT.

The chain is built from TRBV28 and TRBJ1-5, with 8 positions matching TRBD1. J was trimmed by 1 base and V by 6 bases; bases with no gene match: 11. The germline CDR1 and CDR2 sequences are MDHEN and SYDVKM. CDR3 length equals 17 residues. CDR3 bases: TGTGCCAGCAGCCAACCCGGGACAGGATGGAGCAATCAGCCCCAGCATTTT. It yields the protein CASSQPGTGWSNQPQHF.

The V call is TRBV7-9, the J call TRBJ1-1; no firm D call. V lost 3 bases, J lost 5 bases, and 7 bases lay in between. The CDR3 has 12 residues. Germline V gene data show CDR1 as SEHNR and CDR2 as FQNEAQ (reference sequence). The CDR3 sequence is CASSFVRTEAFF. The CDR3 nucleotides are TGTGCCAGCAGCTTTGTGAGAACTGAAGCTTTCTTT.

The chain uses TRBV4-3 and TRBJ2-5, with TRBD1 matching 9 bases. J gave up 4 bases and V 4 bases, and 7 bases lay outside the gene matches. Germline loops: CDR1 LGHNA, CDR2 YSLEER. The CDR3 is 15 residues long. The CDR3 DNA reads as TGCGCCAGCAGCCCCGGACAGGGGTTTCGAGAGACCCAGTACTTC. The encoded protein is CASSPGQGFRETQYF.

This clone has just a few counts. The rearrangement links TRBV9 to TRBJ2-1; 8 bases match TRBD2. V shed 4 bases, J shed 7 bases, and the junction held 10 bases outside the gene matches. The CDR3 has 15 residues. Germline CDR1 is SGDLS and CDR2 is YYNGEE. CDR3 sequence (DNA): TGTGCCAGCAGCTACCGGGAGGGCCTTGGGAATGAGCAGTTCTTC. It yields the protein CASSYREGLGNEQFF.

The V gene is TRBV3-1 (or the pseudogene TRBV3-2), the J gene TRBJ2-7; 7 positions agree with TRBD2. Per germline, CDR1 LGHDT and CDR2 YNNKEL (reference sequence). The CDR3 contains 15 residues. Losses at the gene ends were 4 bases for V and 6 bases for J; bases not matched to a gene: 12. CDR3 bases: TGTGCCAGCAGCCTAACCCCACTAGCGAGGTTCGAGCAGTACTTC. This translates into CASSLTPLARFEQYF.

This rearrangement joins TRBV5-6 to TRBJ1-4, with 7 bases lining up with TRBD1. This CDR3 is built from 15 residues. Germline CDR1 and CDR2: SGHDT and YYEEEE. V lost 6 bases to trimming and J lost 2 bases; unmatched junction nucleotides: 7. The CDR3 spells CASTLLGQTNEKLFF. The CDR3 DNA reads TGTGCCAGCACCCTCTTGGGACAGACTAATGAAAAACTGTTTTTT.

The chain recombines TRBV6-2 or TRBV6-3 with TRBJ1-2; no clear D. The CDR3 length is 11 residues. Between the trimmed V and J ends, which lost 2 bases and 7 bases, there was a span of 5 bases. Germline CDR1 is MNHEY and CDR2 is SVGEGT. The CDR3 coding sequence is TGTGCCAGCAGTTACGGGTTTGGCTACACCTTC. This translates into CASSYGFGYTF.

This clone was seen only once. This chain's CDR3 is CASSPVGGGYGYTF. CDR3 sequence (DNA): TGTGCCAGCTCTCCTGTCGGGGGAGGCTATGGCTACACCTTC. The chain combines TRBV18 with TRBJ1-2; D is possibly TRBD1 (5 bases). Trimming pared 6 bases from V and 4 bases from J, leaving 15 bases between. The CDR3 has 14 amino acids. CDR1 is KGHSH and CDR2 is LQKENI in the germline V gene.

This chain joins TRBV9 and TRBJ1-2; perhaps TRBD1 as D (6 bases). The CDR3 totals 14 residues. Germline V gives CDR1 SGDLS, CDR2 YYNGEE. Trimming shortened V by 1 base and J by 10 bases, and 17 bases separated the two germline ends. The CDR3, as DNA: TGTGCCAGCAGCGTAAAGTGGGCAGGGGAATCCTACACCTTC. The encoded protein is CASSVKWAGESYTF.

This rearrangement joins TRBV5-1 to TRBJ1-2, with D tentatively TRBD1 (6 bases). This CDR3 contains 13 residues. The germline CDR1 and CDR2 sequences are SGHRS and YFSETQ. Trimming shortened V by 5 bases and J by 2 bases, and 10 bases separated the two germline ends. The CDR3 sequence is CASSGTGNYGYTF. For the CDR3, the DNA is TGCGCCAGCAGTGGAACAGGGAACTATGGCTACACCTTC.

This chain connects TRBV28 to TRBJ2-1, with 10 bases matching TRBD2. V shed 1 base and J 5 bases; nucleotides not matched to a gene: 2. The CDR3 consists of 15 residues. Germline CDR1 and CDR2: MDHEN and SYDVKM. Here the CDR3 reads CASSLSAGGDNEQFF. The CDR3 coding sequence is TGTGCCAGCAGTTTATCAGCGGGAGGGGACAATGAGCAGTTCTTC.

V and J are TRBV27 and TRBJ1-5; D gene uncertain. The germline V and J ends were trimmed by 3 bases and 4 bases, with 10 bases remaining between them. The CDR3 is 14 amino acids. The germline gives CDR1 MNHEY, CDR2 SMNVEV (reference sequence). The CDR3 loop is CASSFSPRNQPQHF. In nucleotides, the CDR3 is TGTGCCAGCAGTTTTAGCCCCCGAAATCAGCCCCAGCATTTT.

The V call is TRBV5-1, the J call TRBJ1-1; TRBD1 agrees at 7 bases. The CDR3 spans 15 residues. After removal of 5 bases from V and 1 base from J, the junction contained 8 bases not matched to a gene. Germline CDR1 and CDR2: SGHRS and YFSETQ. The CDR3 here is CASRNRGGANTEAFF. CDR3 in DNA: TGCGCCAGCAGAAACAGGGGAGGGGCGAACACTGAAGCTTTCTTT.

V is TRBV18 and J is TRBJ1-6, with 9 bases that match TRBD1. Germline V gives CDR1 KGHSH, CDR2 LQKENI. The CDR3 length is 15 residues. With 3 bases clipped from V and 7 bases from J, the junction kept 4 bases outside the gene matches. CDR3 loop: CASSPNDRGNSPLHF. CDR3 coding DNA: TGTGCCAGCTCACCTAATGACAGGGGGAATTCACCCCTCCACTTT.